This is a list of T cell receptor beta chains from one sample in a study of T cells after yellow fever vaccination. MiXCR, applied by TCRdb to the 5' RACE reads, yields one record per CDR3 protein. The profile covers some 350,000 distinct CDR3 sequences, with 4% appearing a single time and 24% taken by the ten largest. Here the sequenced sample was PBMCs, taken 5 days after the yellow fever booster vaccination. These receptors originate from a man between 18 and 35 years old who received the YFV17D yellow fever vaccine. The CDR3 runs from the conserved cysteine through the conserved F or W. A D gene is named only where the DNA matches it firmly. Size tells how often a clone was seen (once, few, many) or the class of an expanded clone, and some rows leave it out.

V gene	J gene	D gene	clone size	CDR3 protein	CDR3 DNA
TRBV5-1	TRBJ2-5	.	many	CASSFQGETQYF	TGCGCCAGCAGCTTCCAGGGGGAGACCCAGTACTTC
TRBV29-1	TRBJ2-3	TRBD1	many	CSVGTGTGGTDTQYF	TGCAGCGTTGGGACCGGGACAGGGGGGACAGATACGCAGTATTTT
TRBV18	TRBJ2-7	TRBD1	many	CASSPELGQGAFPQLYEQYF	TGTGCCAGCTCACCAGAGCTGGGACAGGGAGCCTTTCCCCAACTCTACGAGCAGTACTTC
TRBV30	TRBJ1-1	.	few	CAWSDASGRRFMNTEAFF	TGTGCCTGGAGTGATGCATCGGGCAGACGATTTATGAACACTGAAGCTTTCTTT
TRBV7-8	TRBJ2-4	.	many	CASSLSSWGAFSDIQYF	TGTGCCAGCAGCTTAAGTAGTTGGGGGGCTTTCTCGGACATTCAGTACTTC
TRBV4-3	TRBJ2-3	.	.	CASGPGWGSDTQYF	TGCGCCAGCGGTCCCGGGTGGGGATCAGATACGCAGTATTTT
TRBV6-5	TRBJ1-2	.	.	CASRSVARGYTF	TGTGCCAGCAGATCGGTGGCGAGAGGCTACACCTTC
TRBV20-1	TRBJ2-3	TRBD2	.	CSARDLSGGAADTQYF	TGCAGTGCTAGAGATCTAAGCGGGGGGGCAGCAGATACGCAGTATTTT
TRBV20-1	TRBJ2-2	TRBD2	few	CSASLAANTGELFF	TGCAGTGCTAGTCTAGCGGCGAACACCGGGGAGCTGTTTTTT
TRBV12-3/TRBV12-4	TRBJ2-1	TRBD2	many	CASDSGTSGLATYNEQFF	TGTGCCAGCGACTCCGGGACATCGGGACTAGCGACCTACAATGAGCAGTTCTTC
TRBV7-9	TRBJ1-6	.	.	CATGTINSPLHF	TGTGCCACAGGGACGATTAATTCACCCCTCCACTTT
TRBV18	TRBJ2-7	.	few	CASSPRGRSSYEQYF	TGTGCCAGCTCCCCCCGTGGCCGAAGCTCCTACGAGCAGTACTTC
TRBV27	TRBJ2-5	.	.	CASSPFQGGTQYF	TGTGCCAGCAGCCCGTTCCAAGGTGGGACCCAGTACTTC
TRBV10-3	TRBJ2-3	TRBD2	.	CAISESVTSGATDTQYF	TGTGCCATCAGTGAGTCGGTAACTAGCGGGGCCACAGATACGCAGTATTTT
TRBV20-1	TRBJ1-6	.	.	CSAKKGSPLHF	TGCAGTGCTAAAAAAGGGTCACCCCTCCACTTT
TRBV5-1	TRBJ2-1	.	many	CASKDTSSYNEQFF	TGCGCCAGCAAGGACACGAGCTCCTACAATGAGCAGTTCTTC
TRBV7-9	TRBJ2-7	.	many	CASSRGTVGYEQYF	TGTGCCAGCAGCCGCGGGACAGTTGGCTACGAGCAGTACTTC
TRBV18	TRBJ1-1	TRBD1	.	CASNAQGAGEAFF	TGTGCCAGCAACGCGCAGGGGGCCGGTGAAGCTTTCTTT
TRBV7-6	TRBJ2-2	.	.	CASSLDGETGELFF	TGTGCCAGCAGCTTAGACGGAGAGACCGGGGAGCTGTTTTTT
TRBV27	TRBJ2-5	.	many	CASGPGGGETQYF	TGTGCCAGCGGGCCTGGGGGTGGGGAGACCCAGTACTTC
TRBV28	TRBJ1-1	.	.	CASLRGGTEAFF	TGTGCCAGCCTTCGGGGGGGCACTGAAGCTTTCTTT
TRBV4-1	TRBJ1-2	.	many	CASSQDRQRPTEQANYGYTF	TGCGCCAGCAGCCAAGACCGCCAACGACCCACAGAACAAGCTAACTATGGCTACACCTTC
TRBV28	TRBJ2-7	.	many	CASSLRGGVSYEQYF	TGTGCCAGCAGTTTAAGAGGTGGGGTCTCATACGAGCAGTACTTC
TRBV7-2	TRBJ1-1	.	many	CASSREAFIGTEAFF	TGTGCCAGCAGCCGAGAGGCATTTATCGGGACTGAAGCTTTCTTT
TRBV6-5	TRBJ1-3	.	many	CASSYSDRGNTIYF	TGTGCCAGCAGTTACTCGGACAGAGGAAACACCATATATTTT
TRBV4-3	TRBJ1-4	.	.	CASSPANDEKLFF	TGCGCCAGCAGCCCCGCAAACGATGAAAAACTGTTTTTT
TRBV10-3	TRBJ2-4	TRBD1	.	CAISGGTVRSKNIQYF	TGTGCCATCAGTGGGGGGACAGTCAGATCAAAAAACATTCAGTACTTC